These 32 T cell receptor beta chains came from one sample sequenced in a study of blood T cell repertoires in COVID-19. Assay used: immunoSEQ multiplex PCR; TCRdb lists only in-frame clones, some missing. The sample consists of a few hundred thousand clones, approximately 89% of them appearing once. Sequencing was carried out using PBMCs or T cells enriched from blood (not recorded which). Receptors originate from a middle-aged woman who had been exposed to COVID-19.

This clone has only one observation. The chain joins TRBV21-1 to TRBJ1-5; the table gives TRBD1 as D, unverified against the DNA. TRBV21-1 is designated a pseudogene. This CDR3 has 19 amino acids. Here the CDR3 reads CASSKMRAPGQGWNQPQHF. The DNA of the CDR3 is TGTGCCAGCAGCAAAATGAGGGCTCCGGGACAGGGCTGGAATCAGCCCCAGCATTTT.

The chain combines TRBV4-3 with TRBJ2-1, with 8 bases identical to TRBD2. There are 14 residues in the CDR3. The germline gives CDR1 LGHNA, CDR2 YSLEER. V lost 1 base, J lost 9 bases, and 5 bases stayed unmatched. The chain's CDR3 is CASSQATSGSEQFF. The CDR3 region has the DNA TGCGCCAGCAGCCAAGCCACGAGCGGGAGTGAGCAGTTCTTC.

The chain employs TRBV29-1 and TRBJ1-5; D is possibly TRBD1 (5 bases). CDR1 and CDR2 from the germline V gene are SQVTM and ANQGSEA. V lost 4 bases and J lost 4, with 8 bases in between. CDR3 size: 12 residues. This CDR3 is CSVAGNNQPQHF. CDR3 DNA sequence: TGCAGCGTTGCAGGGAATAATCAGCCCCAGCATTTT. Filled out from reference TRBV29-1 and TRBJ1-5, the complete variable domain reads SAVISQKPSRDICQRGTSLTIQCQVDSQVTMMFWYRQQPGQSLTLIATANQGSEATYESGFVIDKFPISRPNLTFSTLTVSNMSPEDSSIYLCSVAGNNQPQHFGDGTRLSIL.

Here the CDR3 reads CASSYDFGFSGNTIYF. The CDR3 DNA reads TGTGCCAGCAGTTACGATTTCGGGTTCTCTGGAAACACCATATATTTT. V gene TRBV6-5 combines with J gene TRBJ1-3; D uncertain. CDR3 length equals 16 residues. Trimming shortened V by 2 bases and J by 0 bases, and 11 bases separated the two germline ends. Looked up from germline, CDR1 is MNHEY and CDR2 is SVGAGI.

The V gene is TRBV7-9, the J gene TRBJ1-5; TRBD1 matches at 7 bases. V shed 5 bases, J shed 1 base, and the junction held 5 bases outside the gene matches. This CDR3 is built from 15 residues. CDR1 is SEHNR and CDR2 is FQNEAQ in the germline V gene (reference sequence). CDR3 sequence (DNA): TGTGCCAGCAGCCCCGACAGGGCGAGCAATCAGCCCCAGCATTTT. It codes for CASSPDRASNQPQHF.

The J gene is TRBJ1-4, the V gene TRBV9; D possibly corresponds to TRBD1 (5 bases). V was trimmed by 0 bases and J by 11 bases, leaving 14 bases between them. From germline, CDR1 is SGDLS and CDR2 YYNGEE. The CDR3 is made up of 14 amino acids. CDR3 DNA sequence: TGTGCCAGCAGCGTAGAAGGGGATGAAGGGAAACTGTTTTTT. Translation gives CASSVEGDEGKLFF.

The genes are TRBV2 and TRBJ1-2; D unresolved. The CDR3 consists of 10 residues. Germline V lookup: CDR1 SNHLY, CDR2 FYNNEI. Trimming cost V 8 bases and J 3 bases, with 4 bases left between them. CDR3 amino acids: CASSDYGYTF. The DNA of the CDR3 is TGTGCCAGCTCCGACTATGGCTACACCTTC.

V gene TRBV18 combines with J gene TRBJ2-1; D is possibly TRBD2 (6 bases). Germline CDR1 is KGHSH and CDR2 is LQKENI. The CDR3 length is 14 residues. Trimming pared 0 bases from V and 7 bases from J, leaving 10 bases between. In DNA form, the CDR3 reads TGTGCCAGCTCACCACCGCTAGCGCCGAATGAGCAGTTCTTC. It codes for CASSPPLAPNEQFF.

The V call is TRBV29-1, the J call TRBJ1-2, with 7 positions matching TRBD1. V lost 1 base, J lost 8 bases, and 7 bases stayed unmatched. The CDR3 length is 13 residues. Germline V CDR1 and CDR2: SQVTM, ANQGSEA. In DNA, the CDR3 is TGCAGCGTTGAAGCAGAGACAGGGCTGGGCTACACCTTC. As protein: CSVEAETGLGYTF. The full variable domain, its missing parts supplied by reference TRBV29-1 and TRBJ1-2, is SAVISQKPSRDICQRGTSLTIQCQVDSQVTMMFWYRQQPGQSLTLIATANQGSEATYESGFVIDKFPISRPNLTFSTLTVSNMSPEDSSIYLCSVEAETGLGYTFGSGTRLTVV.

This chain joins TRBV2 and TRBJ1-2; TRBD1 matches at 9 bases. With V trimmed by 10 bases and J by 5 bases, 11 bases remained unmatched. The CDR3 totals 14 residues. The V gene's germline CDR1 is SNHLY and CDR2 FYNNEI. Written as DNA, the CDR3 is TGTGCCACCCATGAAGACAGGGGGGGATATGGCTACACCTTC. It translates to CATHEDRGGYGYTF.

In its sample, this clone was seen a few times. The V call is TRBV5-5, the J call TRBJ1-2; TRBD1 might be the D (5 bases). Trimming took 0 bases from V and 0 from J, leaving 12 bases between them. CDR1 and CDR2 (germline): SGHKS, YYEKEE (reference sequence). The CDR3 runs 16 residues. In DNA form, the CDR3 reads TGTGCCAGCAGCTTGGAAGGAGGGGCGGCTAACTATGGCTACACCTTC. Its translation: CASSLEGGAANYGYTF.

This clone turned up a few times. The chain employs TRBV18 and TRBJ2-7; 8 bases line up with TRBD1. The CDR3 has 14 amino acids. Germline CDR1 KGHSH, CDR2 LQKENI. V lost 4 bases to trimming and J lost 2 bases; unmatched junction nucleotides: 4. In DNA form, the CDR3 reads TGTGCCAGCTCACGCACGGGACAGGCCTACGAGCAGTACTTC. This sequence encodes CASSRTGQAYEQYF.

This clone appeared a few times. The chain uses TRBV7-8 and TRBJ1-6; weak D call: TRBD1 (6 bases). Trimming took off 1 base at V and 5 bases at J, with 15 bases between the two ends. Per the germline V gene, CDR1 is SGHVS and CDR2 is FQNEAQ. This CDR3 is built from 17 residues. The DNA for the CDR3 is TGTGCCAGCAGCTTAGTTTCATGGGGGCAGAATAATTCACCCCTCCACTTT. This gives the protein CASSLVSWGQNNSPLHF.

The gene calls are TRBV11-3 and TRBJ2-2; D is uncertain. Germline assignment: CDR1 SGHNT and CDR2 YENEEA. The CDR3 is 13 residues long. Trimming took 5 bases from V and 6 from J, leaving 10 bases between them. The CDR3 region is CASSVMAAGELFF. The CDR3 coding sequence is TGTGCCAGCAGCGTGATGGCGGCCGGGGAGCTGTTTTTT.

The rearrangement uses TRBV7-3 and TRBJ2-7, with no clear D. V lost 4 bases and J 10 bases, leaving 14 bases between the germline ends. The CDR3 extends over 12 amino acids. Germline loops: CDR1 SGHTA, CDR2 FQGTGA. The CDR3 bases are TGTGCCAGCAGCTCCCCTATAAACGGTCAGTACTTC. Translating it yields CASSSPINGQYF.

This clone has a single count. The V call is TRBV5-4, the J call TRBJ1-1; D gene uncertain. Germline CDR1 reads SGHNT; CDR2 reads YYREEE (reference sequence). The CDR3 is 14 residues long. Trimming took off 3 bases at V and 11 bases at J, with 20 bases between the two ends. CDR3 region: CASSSSVVPPVAFF. The CDR3 coding sequence is TGTGCCAGCAGCTCCTCTGTGGTCCCCCCGGTTGCTTTCTTT.

Only a few counts were recorded for this clone. The V call is TRBV6-5, the J call TRBJ2-7; D perhaps matches TRBD1 (6 bases). This CDR3 contains 15 residues. Trimming took off 0 bases at V and 3 bases at J, with 12 bases between the two ends. Germline V lookup: CDR1 MNHEY, CDR2 SVGAGI. CDR3 sequence (DNA): TGTGCCAGCAGTTACTCGAGGGACATAAGCTACGAGCAGTACTTC. It codes for CASSYSRDISYEQYF.

The gene calls are TRBV5-6 and TRBJ1-5; 8 positions match TRBD1. The CDR3 covers 14 residues. Germline V gives CDR1 SGHDT, CDR2 YYEEEE. V trimming: 0 bases; J trimming: 7 bases; junction bases outside the gene matches: 3. The CDR3 loop reads CASSLAGGPQPQHF. In DNA, the CDR3 is TGTGCCAGCAGCTTGGCAGGGGGCCCCCAGCCCCAGCATTTT.

The rearrangement joins TRBV9 to TRBJ1-2, with D perhaps TRBD1 (6 bases). Germline values: CDR1 SGDLS, CDR2 YYNGEE. This CDR3 contains 14 residues. V was shortened by 2 bases and J by 4 bases, with 12 bases between the two germline ends. CDR3 coding DNA: TGTGCCAGCAGCGTGGGACAAAGTGGCTATGGCTACACCTTC. Translated: CASSVGQSGYGYTF.

This rearrangement joins TRBV6-5 to TRBJ1-3, with 10 bases that match TRBD1. The CDR3 runs to 14 residues. V lost 6 bases, J lost 11 bases, and 10 bases stayed unmatched. Germline lookup yields CDR1 MNHEY and CDR2 SVGAGI. The CDR3 reads CASSRGTGATSIYF. DNA of the CDR3: TGTGCCAGCAGCCGAGGGACAGGGGCTACCTCCATATATTTT.

V and J are TRBV11-2 and TRBJ2-7; D is perhaps TRBD2 (6 bases). The CDR3 has 13 residues. Germline V gene data show CDR1 as SGHAT and CDR2 as FQNNGV. The V end was cut by 3 bases, the J end by 6 bases, with 12 bases between. CDR3 in DNA: TGTGCCAGCAGCTTCAGGGAGGTGGGCGAGCAGTACTTC. Protein: CASSFREVGEQYF. Using reference TRBV11-2 and TRBJ2-7 for the parts outside the CDR3, the full variable domain is EAGVAQSPRYKIIEKRQSVAFWCNPISGHATLYWYQQILGQGPKLLIQFQNNGVVDDSQLPKDRFSAERLKGVDSTLKIQPAKLEDSAVYLCASSFREVGEQYFGPGTRLTVT.

This chain uses TRBV2 with TRBJ2-2; 7 bases fit TRBD2. The CDR3 runs 13 residues. From germline, CDR1 is SNHLY and CDR2 FYNNEI. V dropped 10 bases and J dropped 6; count of bases not matched to a gene: 8. The CDR3 loop reads CATRLARAGELFF. CDR3 DNA sequence: TGTGCCACAAGACTAGCCCGGGCCGGGGAGCTGTTTTTT.

In DNA form, the CDR3 reads TGTGCCAGCAGCTTAGGGACAGGGCGGCGGGAGACCCAGTACTTC. This encodes CASSLGTGRRETQYF. The gene calls are TRBV7-8 and TRBJ2-5, with TRBD1 matching 8 bases. CDR1 and CDR2 (germline): SGHVS, FQNEAQ. The CDR3 contains 15 residues. J gave up 5 bases and V 1 base, and 6 bases lay outside the gene matches.

V usage is TRBV28 and J usage is TRBJ1-1, with TRBD1 as a possible D gene (6 bases). Trimming took 8 bases from V and 4 from J, leaving 20 bases between them. Germline V gene lookup returns CDR1 MDHEN and CDR2 SYDVKM. The CDR3 sequence is 15 residues long. The CDR3 DNA is TGTGCCAGCCACACGTCAGGGGAATGGAGCACTGAAGCTTTCTTT. It specifies CASHTSGEWSTEAFF. Full variable domain (remainder filled in from reference TRBV28 and TRBJ1-1): DVKVTQSSRYLVKRTGEKVFLECVQDMDHENMFWYRQDPGLGLRLIYFSYDVKMKEKGDIPEGYSVSREKKERFSLILESASTNQTSMYLCASHTSGEWSTEAFFGQGTRLTVV.

The rearrangement links TRBV9 to TRBJ2-2, with D possibly TRBD1 on 5 matching bases. There are 12 residues in the CDR3. With 1 base removed from V and 7 bases from J, the gap between germline ends came to 5 bases. Germline V gives CDR1 SGDLS, CDR2 YYNGEE. CDR3 sequence: CASSVQGGELFF. CDR3 nucleotide sequence: TGTGCCAGCAGCGTACAGGGCGGGGAGCTGTTTTTT.

The chain carries TRBV11-2 and TRBJ1-1, with D possibly TRBD1 on 6 matching bases. Deletions cut 4 bases from V and 7 bases from J, with 25 bases between. CDR3 length: 17 amino acids. Germline V CDR1 and CDR2: SGHAT, FQNNGV. In nucleotides, the CDR3 is TGTGCCAGCAGCTCCCCCCGGGAGGGGGGCAGTAGAGGTGAAGCTTTCTTT. Residues: CASSSPREGGSRGEAFF.

The rearrangement joins TRBV7-9 to TRBJ1-2; D is ambiguous. The germline V and J ends were trimmed by 7 bases and 4 bases, with 16 bases remaining between them. The germline CDR1 and CDR2 sequences are SEHNR and FQNEAQ (reference sequence). This CDR3 is 14 amino acids long. The CDR3 DNA sequence: TGTGCCAGCAAGCCCCTCGACAAACCCTATGGCTACACCTTC. Translated, it gives CASKPLDKPYGYTF.

CDR3: CASSPAPGNTEAFF. The CDR3, as DNA: TGCGCCAGCAGCCCAGCCCCGGGGAACACTGAAGCTTTCTTT. The chain employs TRBV5-1 and TRBJ1-1; no firm D call. The V and J ends lost 4 bases and 1 base respectively, with 11 bases between them. This CDR3 comprises 14 residues. Germline assignment: CDR1 SGHRS and CDR2 YFSETQ. The full variable domain, rest sourced from reference TRBV5-1 and TRBJ1-1, is KAGVTQTPRYLIKTRGQQVTLSCSPISGHRSVSWYQQTPGQGLQFLFEYFSETQRNKGNFPGRFSGRQFSNSRSEMNVSTLELGDSALYLCASSPAPGNTEAFFGQGTRLTVV.

This sequence joins TRBV2 and TRBJ1-2; 10 nucleotides match TRBD1. Germline V gene sequence: CDR1 SNHLY, CDR2 FYNNEI. The V segment lost 6 bases and the J segment 5 bases; nucleotides outside the gene matches: 3. The CDR3 sequence is 13 residues long. CDR3 DNA sequence: TGTGCCAGCAGGGGGGACAGGGGATATGGCTACACCTTC. This encodes CASRGDRGYGYTF.

This clone was seen only once. The J gene is TRBJ1-4, the V gene TRBV7-9; D might be TRBD1 (5 bases). V was pared by 5 bases and J by 0 bases, with 13 bases between. Looked up from germline, CDR1 is SEHNR and CDR2 is FQNEAQ (reference sequence). The CDR3 is 16 amino acids. The chain's CDR3 is CASSDSDISTNEKLFF. In DNA, the CDR3 is TGTGCCAGCAGCGATTCGGACATATCAACTAATGAAAAACTGTTTTTT. Drawing the rest from reference TRBV7-9 and TRBJ1-4, the complete variable domain is DTGVSQNPRHKITKRGQNVTFRCDPISEHNRLYWYRQTLGQGPEFLTYFQNEAQLEKSRLLSDRFSAERPKGSFSTLEIQRTEQGDSAMYLCASSDSDISTNEKLFFGSGTQLSVL.

This clone appeared a single time. This chain uses TRBV19 with TRBJ1-3; TRBD1 matches at 7 bases. The CDR3 contains 13 residues. Germline CDR1 reads LNHDA; CDR2 reads SQIVND (reference sequence). With 5 bases clipped from V and 4 bases from J, the junction kept 2 bases outside the gene matches. This CDR3 reads CASSPTGGNTIYF. CDR3 nucleotide sequence: TGTGCCAGTAGTCCGACAGGGGGAAACACCATATATTTT.

The chain is built from TRBV2 and TRBJ2-1, with 9 bases fitting TRBD2. The V gene end was trimmed by 6 bases and the J gene end by 9 bases; junction bases not matched to a gene: 15. Looked up from germline, CDR1 is SNHLY and CDR2 is FYNNEI. The CDR3 has 16 amino acids. The CDR3 region has the DNA TGTGCCAGCAGGGGAGGTAGCGGGAGAGGCTGGAGTGAGCAGTTCTTC. Protein product: CASRGGSGRGWSEQFF.